The TCR beta chain described here comes from a study of cytomegalovirus exposure and HLA in healthy donors. As for the study in general: The approximately 670 first-cohort repertoires and the approximately 110 validation repertoires shared the same platform, a later analysis reported. Findings and limits, study-wide: Clusters of TCRs from the first cohort tended to co-occur in the 100 to 150 validation repertoires (as a later analysis found). While the bulk of TCR sequences proved rare, some public TCRs turned up in many donors. The study designated fewer than 200 TCR beta chains cytomegalovirus-associated.

The V end lost 6 bases, the J end lost 7 bases, and 16 bases lay between the germline ends. This CDR3 comprises 13 residues. CDR1 is SEHNR, CDR2 FQNEAQ, per germline (reference sequence). This table comes from immunoSEQ multiplex PCR, and its TCRdb copy is limited to in-frame clones, with some not included. The sample consists of 120,000 or so clones, about 89% of them appearing once. Concerning this clone itself: The target antigen is unknown.

The sample comprised PBMCs. The chain links TRBV7-9 to TRBJ2-7; D unclear. This sequence was found in a young woman in good health and CMV-seronegative. The CDR3 sequence: CASRAAGEDEQYF. CDR3 coding DNA: TGTGCCAGCAGAGCCGCCGGTGAAGATGAGCAGTACTTC.